The 7 T cell receptor beta chains given below trace back to one sample, sequenced in a study of PD-L1 blockade in urothelial cancer. Sequenced by immunoSEQ multiplex PCR; TCRdb stores in-frame clones only, minus some. This table holds about 71,000 clones, roughly 91% found once. Source: PBMCs, taken around atezolizumab (anti-PD-L1) treatment. These receptors were taken from a man in his sixties with urothelial cancer.

The chain uses TRBV7-9 and TRBJ2-2, with a possible D match to TRBD1 (6 bases). Trimming left V 2 bases short and J 7 bases short, with 14 bases between. This CDR3 spans 15 amino acids. Germline loops: CDR1 SEHNR, CDR2 FQNEAQ (reference sequence). The DNA for the CDR3 is TGTGCCAGCAGCTTATCAGGGGCTCAAATCGGGGAGCTGTTTTTT. Translated: CASSLSGAQIGELFF. Together with reference TRBV7-9 and TRBJ2-2, the CDR3 gives the full variable domain: DTGVSQNPRHKITKRGQNVTFRCDPISEHNRLYWYRQTLGQGPEFLTYFQNEAQLEKSRLLSDRFSAERPKGSFSTLEIQRTEQGDSAMYLCASSLSGAQIGELFFGEGSRLTVL.

This chain joins TRBV10-3 and TRBJ1-5; 9 bases align to TRBD1. The V gene end was trimmed by 0 bases and the J gene end by 6 bases; junction bases not matched to a gene: 15. CDR1 ENHRY and CDR2 SYGVKD come from the germline V gene. This CDR3 region has 19 residues. CDR3 loop: CAISESPKSGTGWIQPQHF. For the CDR3, the DNA is TGTGCCATCAGTGAGTCACCCAAATCCGGGACAGGGTGGATTCAGCCCCAGCATTTT.

The DNA of the CDR3 is TGTGCCAGCAGTCCTCGGGGGGGGTCCTACGAGCAGTACTTC. Its protein product is CASSPRGGSYEQYF. This chain links TRBV25-1 with TRBJ2-7; 8 bases are a match to TRBD2. CDR1 and CDR2 (germline): MGHDK, SYGVNS. This CDR3 region has 14 residues. The V gene end was trimmed by 5 bases and the J gene end by 1 base; junction bases not matched to a gene: 4.

The chain joins TRBV7-8 to TRBJ1-3; D gene unclear. The V gene lost 3 bases and the J gene lost 0 bases, with 6 bases spanning the gap. The germline gives CDR1 SGHVS, CDR2 FQNEAQ. There are 14 residues in the CDR3. CDR3 sequence: CASSFSASGNTIYF. The CDR3 nucleotides read TGTGCCAGCAGCTTCAGCGCCTCTGGAAACACCATATATTTT.

This rearrangement joins TRBV5-1 to TRBJ1-6; no definite D call. Trimming removed 4 bases from V and 5 bases from J, with 4 bases in between. Germline CDR1 and CDR2: SGHRS and YFSETQ. This CDR3 spans 12 amino acids. The CDR3 nucleotides read TGCGCCAGCAGCCAAAATAATTCACCCCTCCACTTT. Its protein is CASSQNNSPLHF.

The chain links TRBV14 to TRBJ2-3, with 10 positions matching TRBD2. V trimming: 5 bases; J trimming: 2 bases; junction bases outside the gene matches: 10. The CDR3 length is 17 residues. Per germline, CDR1 SGHDN and CDR2 FVKESK. CDR3: CASSYRLAGRITDTQYF. CDR3 DNA: TGTGCCAGCAGCTACAGACTAGCGGGTAGGATCACAGATACGCAGTATTTT.

The CDR3 protein is CASRMTGNIQYF. The CDR3 region has the DNA TGTGCCAGCAGGATGACTGGAAACATTCAGTACTTC. This rearrangement joins TRBV11-2 to TRBJ2-4; D is undetermined. Germline V gene lookup returns CDR1 SGHAT and CDR2 FQNNGV. The CDR3 loop spans 12 amino acids. V shed 6 bases and J shed 6 bases, with 9 bases lying between them.